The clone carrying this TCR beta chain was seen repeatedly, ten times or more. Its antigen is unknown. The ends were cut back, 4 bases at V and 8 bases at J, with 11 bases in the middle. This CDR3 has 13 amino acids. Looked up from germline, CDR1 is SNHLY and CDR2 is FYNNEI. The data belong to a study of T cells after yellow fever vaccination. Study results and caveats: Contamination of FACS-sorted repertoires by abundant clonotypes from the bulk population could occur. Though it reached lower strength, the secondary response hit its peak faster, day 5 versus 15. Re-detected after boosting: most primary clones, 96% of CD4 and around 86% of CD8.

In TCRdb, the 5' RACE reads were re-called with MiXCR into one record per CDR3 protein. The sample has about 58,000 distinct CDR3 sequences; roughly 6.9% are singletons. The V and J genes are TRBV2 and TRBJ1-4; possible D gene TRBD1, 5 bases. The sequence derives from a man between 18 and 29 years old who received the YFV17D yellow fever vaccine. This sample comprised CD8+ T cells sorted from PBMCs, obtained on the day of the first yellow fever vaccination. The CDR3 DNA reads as TGTGCCAGCAGTGCGGCAGGGTACGAAAAACTGTTTTTT. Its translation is CASSAAGYEKLFF.